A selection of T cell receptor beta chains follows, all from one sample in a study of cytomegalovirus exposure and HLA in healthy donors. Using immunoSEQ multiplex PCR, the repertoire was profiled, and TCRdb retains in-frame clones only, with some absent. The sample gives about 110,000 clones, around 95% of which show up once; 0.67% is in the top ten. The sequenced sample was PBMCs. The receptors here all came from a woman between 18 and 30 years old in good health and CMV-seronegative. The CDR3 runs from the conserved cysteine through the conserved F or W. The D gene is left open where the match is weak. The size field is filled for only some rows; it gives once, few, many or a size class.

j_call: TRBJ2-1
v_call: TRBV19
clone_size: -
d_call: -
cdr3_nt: TGTGCCAGTACCCTAACGGGGAATCCCTACAATGAGCAGTTCTTC
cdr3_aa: CASTLTGNPYNEQFF

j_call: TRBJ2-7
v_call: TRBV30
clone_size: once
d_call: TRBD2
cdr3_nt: TGTGCCTGGAGTATTACTAGCGGGGGCTACGAGCAGTACTTC
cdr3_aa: CAWSITSGGYEQYF

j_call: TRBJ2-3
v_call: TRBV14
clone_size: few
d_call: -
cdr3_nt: TGTGCCAGCAGCCGTAGTGGGGGGGCCCTCTCTGATACGCAGTATTTT
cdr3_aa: CASSRSGGALSDTQYF

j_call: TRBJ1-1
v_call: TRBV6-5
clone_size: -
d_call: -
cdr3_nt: TGTGCCAGCAGCCCCAGGGGCCCAAACACTGAAGCTTTCTTT
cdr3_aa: CASSPRGPNTEAFF

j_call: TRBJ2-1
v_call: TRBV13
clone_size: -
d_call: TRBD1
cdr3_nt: TGTGCCAGCAGTCGACAGGGTTTTGAGCAGTTCTTC
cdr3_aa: CASSRQGFEQFF

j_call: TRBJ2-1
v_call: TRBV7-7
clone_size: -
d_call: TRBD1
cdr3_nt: TGTGCCAGCAGCGAGGACAGGGGGAAGGAGCAGTTCTTC
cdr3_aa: CASSEDRGKEQFF

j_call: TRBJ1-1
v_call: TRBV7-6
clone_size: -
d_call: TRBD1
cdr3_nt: TGTGCCAGCAGCTTGGCGGGACAGATGAACACTGAAGCTTTCTTT
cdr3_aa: CASSLAGQMNTEAFF

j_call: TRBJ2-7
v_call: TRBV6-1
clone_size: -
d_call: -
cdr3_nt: TGTGCCAGCAGTGACAGGGGCGAGCAGTACTTC
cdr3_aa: CASSDRGEQYF

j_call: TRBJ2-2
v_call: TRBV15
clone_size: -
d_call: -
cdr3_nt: TGTGCCACCAGCAGAGAACAGACGAACACCGGGGAGCTGTTTTTT
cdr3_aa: CATSREQTNTGELFF

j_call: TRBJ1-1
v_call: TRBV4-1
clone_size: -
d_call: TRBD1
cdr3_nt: TGCGCCAGCAGCCAAGTAGGACAGGGGGGTTTGGAAGCTTTCTTT
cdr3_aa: CASSQVGQGGLEAFF

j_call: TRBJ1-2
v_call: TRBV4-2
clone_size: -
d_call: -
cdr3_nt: TGTGCCAGCAGCCCGGAGACAGCTAACTATGGCTACACCTTC
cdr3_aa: CASSPETANYGYTF

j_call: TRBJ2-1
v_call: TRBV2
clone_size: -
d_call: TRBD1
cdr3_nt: TGTGCCAGCAGTGAAGCAGGACAGGGGGGAAATGAGCAGTTCTTC
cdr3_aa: CASSEAGQGGNEQFF

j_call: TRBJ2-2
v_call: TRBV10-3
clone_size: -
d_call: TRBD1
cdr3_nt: TGTGCCATCAGGGACAGGGAGGTAACCGGGGAGCTGTTTTTT
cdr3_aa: CAIRDREVTGELFF

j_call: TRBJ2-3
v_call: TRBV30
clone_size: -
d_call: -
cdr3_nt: TGTGCCTGGAGTGTATCCACAGGTACGCAGTATTTT
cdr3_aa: CAWSVSTGTQYF

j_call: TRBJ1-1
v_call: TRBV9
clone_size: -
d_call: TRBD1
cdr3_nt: TGTGCCAGCAGCTCTCCAGGGGGTGGGGGCACTGAAGCTTTCTTT
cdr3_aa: CASSSPGGGGTEAFF

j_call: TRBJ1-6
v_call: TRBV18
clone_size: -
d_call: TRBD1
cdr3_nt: TGTGCCAGCTCACCACGGAGACAGGGGGCTAATTCACCCCTCCACTTT
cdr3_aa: CASSPRRQGANSPLHF

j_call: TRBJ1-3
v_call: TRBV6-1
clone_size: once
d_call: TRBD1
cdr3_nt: TGTGCCATTGACAGGGCCAACTCTGGAAACACCATATATTTT
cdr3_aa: CAIDRANSGNTIYF

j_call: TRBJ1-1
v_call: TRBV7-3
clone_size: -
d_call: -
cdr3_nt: TGTGCCAGCAGCTTGCAGGGGACGAACACTGAAGCTTTCTTT
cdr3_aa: CASSLQGTNTEAFF

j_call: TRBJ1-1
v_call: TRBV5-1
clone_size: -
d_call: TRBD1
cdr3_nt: TGCGCCAGCAGCGCATACAGGGGTCGAGGCACTGAAGCTTTCTTT
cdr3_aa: CASSAYRGRGTEAFF

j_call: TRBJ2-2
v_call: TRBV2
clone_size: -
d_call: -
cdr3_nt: TGTGCCAGCAACGCCATGCCCCAGGGGATGAACACCGGGGAGCTGTTTTTT
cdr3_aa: CASNAMPQGMNTGELFF

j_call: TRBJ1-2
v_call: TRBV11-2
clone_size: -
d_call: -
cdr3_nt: TGTGCCAGCAGCTTAGGGGAGGGCGGCTACACCTTC
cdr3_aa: CASSLGEGGYTF

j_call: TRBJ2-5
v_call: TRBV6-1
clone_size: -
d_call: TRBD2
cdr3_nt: TGTGCCAGCAGTGAATGGGGAGGCACGGGAGGGGAGACCCAGTACTTC
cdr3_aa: CASSEWGGTGGETQYF

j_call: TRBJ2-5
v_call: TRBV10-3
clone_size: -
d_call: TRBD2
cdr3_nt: TGTGCCATCAGTCGACTAGCGGGGCAAGAGACCCAGTACTTC
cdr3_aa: CAISRLAGQETQYF

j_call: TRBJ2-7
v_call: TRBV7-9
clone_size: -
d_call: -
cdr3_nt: TGTGCCAGCAGCTTAGAGAGCTCCTACGAGCAGTACTTC
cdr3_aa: CASSLESSYEQYF

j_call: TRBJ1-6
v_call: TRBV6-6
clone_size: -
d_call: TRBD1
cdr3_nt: TGTGCCAGCAGTTACTCCGGACAGGGTAATTCACCCCTCCACTTT
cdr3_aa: CASSYSGQGNSPLHF

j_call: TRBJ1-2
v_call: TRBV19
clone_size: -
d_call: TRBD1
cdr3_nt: TGTGCCAGTAGTCCGGGGACAGGGCCTCCCAACTATGGCTACACCTTC
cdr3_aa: CASSPGTGPPNYGYTF

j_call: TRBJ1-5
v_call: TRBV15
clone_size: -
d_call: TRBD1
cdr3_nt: TGTGCCACCAGCAGGGACAGGGTCGGCAATCAGCCCCAGCATTTT
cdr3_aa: CATSRDRVGNQPQHF

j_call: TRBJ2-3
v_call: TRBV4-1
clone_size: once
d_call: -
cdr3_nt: TGCGCCAGCAGCCAAGGGAGGAGGGACCCGCGGGATACGCAGTATTTT
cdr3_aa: CASSQGRRDPRDTQYF

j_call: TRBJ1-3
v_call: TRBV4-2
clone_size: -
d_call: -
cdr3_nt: TGTGCCAGCAGCCGAACAGGACAGTACTCTGGAAACACCATATATTTT
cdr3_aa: CASSRTGQYSGNTIYF

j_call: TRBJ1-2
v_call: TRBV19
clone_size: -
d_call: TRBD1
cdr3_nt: TGTGCCAGTAGTATTAGGACAGGAGCTAACTATGGCTACACCTTC
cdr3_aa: CASSIRTGANYGYTF